Shown below are 14 T cell receptor beta chains from a single sample sequenced in a study of T cells in localized non-small cell lung cancer. Clones were read by immunoSEQ multiplex PCR, and TCRdb kept only the in-frame ones, dropping some. Here the sample spans thousands of clones, roughly 25% being singletons. This specimen consisted of lung tumor tissue, obtained before any cancer treatment. Receptors were obtained from a female donor over 55 with stage I lung adenocarcinoma.

There are a few counts of this clone. The chain uses TRBV11-3 and TRBJ2-1; possibly TRBD1 or TRBD2 for D (5 bases each). Germline loops: CDR1 SGHNT, CDR2 YENEEA. The length of the CDR3 is 15 residues. Between the trimmed V and J ends, which lost 3 bases and 8 bases, there was a span of 17 bases. CDR3 DNA: TGTGCCAGCAGCTTGGCAGGGAGCAACGTCTATGAGCAGTTCTTC. Translation gives CASSLAGSNVYEQFF.

The chain links TRBV30 to TRBJ1-6; no reliable D call. CDR3 size: 13 residues. The ends were cut back, 2 bases at V and 6 bases at J, with 8 bases in the middle. In germline, CDR1 is GTSNPN, CDR2 SVGIG (reference sequence). The CDR3 DNA sequence: TGTGCCTGGAGTCCCTCGTCTAATTCACCCCTCCACTTT. Its protein is CAWSPSSNSPLHF.

This clone was found a few times. The gene calls are TRBV19 and TRBJ1-4, with D possibly being TRBD1 (5 bases). The germline CDR1 and CDR2 sequences are LNHDA and SQIVND (reference sequence). CDR3 length: 14 residues. The V gene lost 9 bases and the J gene lost 7 bases, with 18 bases spanning the gap. The CDR3 DNA reads TGTGCCAGCCAACATGTAGGGGAGAGTGAAAAACTGTTTTTT. Translated: CASQHVGESEKLFF.

The J gene is TRBJ1-1, the V gene TRBV14; D unclear. CDR3 length: 14 residues. Trimming pared 2 bases from V and 5 bases from J, leaving 12 bases between. Per the germline V gene, CDR1 is SGHDN and CDR2 is FVKESK. CDR3 loop: CASSQFLGLTEAFF. The CDR3 DNA reads TGTGCCAGCAGCCAATTCTTAGGGTTGACTGAAGCTTTCTTT.

This clone was recorded a few times. The chain combines TRBV28 with TRBJ2-7; D unresolved. The CDR3 is 13 residues long. V lost 3 bases, J lost 4 bases, and 10 bases lay in between. Germline V gives CDR1 MDHEN, CDR2 SYDVKM. The CDR3 nucleotides read TGTGCCAGCAGTTTGAGTCCCGGGTACGAGCAGTACTTC. Protein sequence: CASSLSPGYEQYF.

The chain is built from TRBV29-1 and TRBJ2-5, with D possibly being TRBD2 (6 bases). V lost 4 bases and J lost 5, with 11 bases in between. Germline V gene sequence: CDR1 SQVTM, CDR2 ANQGSEA. The CDR3 totals 12 residues. In DNA form, the CDR3 reads TGCAGCGTTGTGGGGGGAGAGGAGACCCAGTACTTC. It codes for CSVVGGEETQYF.

The chain links TRBV18 to TRBJ2-4, with D possibly TRBD2 on 5 matching bases. V gave up 2 bases and J gave up 3 bases, with 11 bases separating them. The CDR3 length is 15 residues. Germline assignment: CDR1 KGHSH and CDR2 LQKENI. This chain's CDR3 is CASSPGSGVKNIQYF. The CDR3 DNA reads TGTGCCAGCTCACCAGGGAGTGGGGTCAAAAACATTCAGTACTTC.

This clone was recorded a few times. This sequence joins TRBV6-8 and TRBJ1-2; no reliable D call. The CDR3 runs 12 residues. V lost 5 bases to trimming and J lost 0 bases, with 4 bases between them. The V gene's germline CDR1 is MNHGY and CDR2 SAAAGT. CDR3 residues: CASSQSNYGYTF. The CDR3 bases are TGTGCCAGCAGTCAATCTAACTATGGCTACACCTTC.

This clone appeared a few times. V is TRBV11-3 and J is TRBJ1-5, with 11 bases matching TRBD1. CDR3 length equals 15 residues. The V and J ends lost 3 bases and 4 bases, in that order; junction bases with no gene match: 2. Germline CDR1 is SGHNT and CDR2 is YENEEA. The DNA of the CDR3 is TGTGCCAGCAGCTTGGGGACAGGGGGGAATCAGCCCCAGCATTTT. Translated, it gives CASSLGTGGNQPQHF.

This clone rates as medium-sized. The chain recombines TRBV9 with TRBJ1-2; D is unresolved. Germline lookup yields CDR1 SGDLS and CDR2 YYNGEE. The CDR3 extends over 14 amino acids. V lost 4 bases to trimming and J lost 9 bases, with 19 bases between them. This CDR3 reads CASSLPPGYDRYTF. CDR3 sequence (DNA): TGTGCCAGCAGCCTCCCCCCGGGGTACGATCGCTACACCTTC.

The chain joins TRBV30 to TRBJ2-7; D uncertain. The CDR3 is 12 amino acids. V was cut by 1 base and J by 7 bases, with 11 bases left in between. CDR1 GTSNPN and CDR2 SVGIG come from the germline V gene (reference sequence). The CDR3 protein is CAWSASGMEQYF. Here the CDR3 DNA reads TGTGCCTGGAGTGCGTCGGGTATGGAGCAGTACTTC.

CDR3 nucleotides: TGTGCCAGCAGCTCCGACGGGTCTGGGGCCAACGTCCTGACTTTC. It codes for CASSSDGSGANVLTF. The rearrangement links TRBV11-3 to TRBJ2-6; the D is unclear. The V and J ends lost 4 bases and 1 base respectively, with 8 bases between them. Germline CDR1 and CDR2: SGHNT and YENEEA. CDR3 length: 15 amino acids.

This chain connects TRBV11-3 to TRBJ2-2; perhaps TRBD1 as D (5 bases). Germline CDR1 and CDR2: SGHNT and YENEEA. The CDR3 is made up of 17 amino acids. V lost 2 bases, J lost 2 bases, and 15 bases lay in between. CDR3 sequence: CASSLLGRGYNTGELFF. In DNA form, the CDR3 reads TGTGCCAGCAGCTTACTCGGTAGGGGCTACAACACCGGGGAGCTGTTTTTT.

The chain couples TRBV11-3 to TRBJ2-1; TRBD2 agrees at 9 bases. The CDR3 runs 18 residues. Germline CDR1 and CDR2: SGHNT and YENEEA. After removal of 5 bases from V and 2 bases from J, the junction contained 13 bases not matched to a gene. CDR3 sequence: CASSRGRGGLRTYNEQFF. CDR3 nucleotides: TGTGCCAGCAGCCGCGGGCGGGGGGGGCTTCGGACCTACAATGAGCAGTTCTTC.